This entry features one TCR beta chain sequence. The antigen remains undetermined. This sample was included in a study of OX40 agonist ivuxolimab in advanced cancers. Notes on the study in general: A proportion of nonresponders additionally exhibited low normalized T-cell clonal expansion. More expanded clones were found, on average, in CD8+ than in CD4+ T cells.

Trimming removed 6 bases at V and 0 bases at J, with 9 bases between. CDR1 and CDR2 (germline): SGHTA, FQGNSA. The CDR3 loop spans 14 amino acids. The assay was immunoSEQ multiplex PCR, and TCRdb's table has in-frame clones only and misses some. This sample yields about 58,000 clones, of which around 87% are seen a single time; 1% to 1.5% belongs to the top ten. Sample: CD4+ or CD8+ T cells sorted from blood, taken in a trial of the OX40 agonist ivuxolimab. The TCR sequence derives from an adult with an advanced solid tumor such as melanoma, head and neck, liver or kidney cancer. The chain carries TRBV7-2 and TRBJ1-5; no firm D call. The CDR3 loop is CASSSGFSNQPQHF. CDR3 nucleotide sequence: TGTGCCAGCAGTTCGGGGTTTAGCAATCAGCCCCAGCATTTT.